The 10 T cell receptor beta chains in this list originate from one sample, sequenced in a study of CD8 T cells in ankylosing spondylitis. Overall study findings and caveats: In ankylosing spondylitis blood, a motif of seven to nine highly homologous TCR beta variants appeared characteristic.

MiXCR, run by TCRdb on the 5' RACE reads, gives a single entry per CDR3 protein. The sample contains some 200,000 distinct CDR3 sequences, around 7.9% of which appear only once. These receptors lack a known antigen. Input material: blood, either unsorted or a sorted T cell fraction (not recorded which). The receptors here all came from a male donor with ankylosing spondylitis.

This clonotype was counted many times. The J gene is TRBJ1-2, the V gene TRBV6-2 or TRBV6-3; no clear D. Per germline, CDR1 MNHEY and CDR2 SVGEGT. There are 16 residues in the CDR3. Trimming cost V 6 bases and J 0 bases, with 17 bases left between them. CDR3: CASSALEIIPNYGYTF. CDR3 DNA: TGTGCCAGCAGCGCCCTGGAGATAATCCCTAACTATGGCTACACCTTC.

The V and J genes are TRBV5-6 and TRBJ1-1; D is perhaps TRBD1 (6 bases). V was cut by 4 bases and J by 0 bases, with 13 bases left in between. The CDR3 totals 15 residues. Germline V gives CDR1 SGHDT, CDR2 YYEEEE. CDR3 sequence (DNA): TGTGCCAGCAGCGTCTACAGGGAAATGAACACTGAAGCTTTCTTT. It translates to CASSVYREMNTEAFF.

The J gene is TRBJ1-3, the V gene TRBV11-2, with a tentative D call TRBD1 (5 bases). V was clipped by 4 bases and J by 9 bases, with 10 bases between them. The CDR3 is 12 amino acids. Germline V CDR1 and CDR2: SGHAT, FQNNGV. The chain's CDR3 is CASSSGRGTIYF. DNA of the CDR3: TGTGCCAGCAGCTCAGGGAGGGGCACCATATATTTT.

This clonotype was recorded a few times. The chain carries TRBV5-1 and TRBJ2-3, with TRBD2 as a possible D gene (5 bases). Germline V CDR1 and CDR2: SGHRS, YFSETQ. This CDR3 has 14 amino acids. The V end was cut by 3 bases, the J end by 6 bases, with 14 bases between. CDR3 protein: CASSSGDYGDTQYF. DNA of the CDR3: TGCGCCAGCAGCTCAGGAGACTATGGGGATACGCAGTATTTT.

This clonotype has at least ten counts. The chain joins TRBV7-9 to TRBJ1-4; TRBD1 matches 8 bases. The V segment lost 5 bases and the J segment 8 bases; nucleotides outside the gene matches: 13. The CDR3 runs 16 residues. The V gene's germline CDR1 is SEHNR and CDR2 FQNEAQ (reference sequence). This chain's CDR3 is CASSDRTGRGGEKLFF. CDR3 coding DNA: TGTGCCAGCAGCGATCGGACAGGGCGGGGTGGCGAAAAACTGTTTTTT.

This clonotype has ten or more counts. The chain is built from TRBV7-8 and TRBJ2-1; 14 bases map to TRBD2. The CDR3 consists of 18 residues. V was pared by 5 bases and J by 8 bases, with 14 bases of the junction left unmatched. CDR1 and CDR2 from the germline V gene are SGHVS and FQNEAQ. DNA of the CDR3: TGTGCCAGCAGCCCACGACTAGCGGGAGGGAGTAGTATGGATGAGCAGTTCTTC. Encoded protein: CASSPRLAGGSSMDEQFF.

In its sample, this clonotype was seen many times. This chain links TRBV7-9 with TRBJ2-1, with D perhaps being TRBD1 or TRBD2 (5 bases each). CDR1 and CDR2 (germline): SEHNR, FQNEAQ (reference sequence). The CDR3 spans 13 residues. Trimming took 8 bases from V and 4 from J, leaving 12 bases between them. The CDR3 protein is CASGTRRYNEQFF. DNA of the CDR3: TGTGCCAGCGGGACCCGACGGTACAATGAGCAGTTCTTC.

This clonotype came up many times. The gene calls are TRBV27 and TRBJ1-5; D is uncertain. The V gene lost 0 bases and the J gene lost 7 bases, with 10 bases spanning the gap. The CDR3 is 14 residues long. Germline CDR1 reads MNHEY; CDR2 reads SMNVEV (reference sequence). The CDR3 is CASSLSGFAQPQHF. The CDR3 DNA reads as TGTGCCAGCAGTTTATCAGGGTTTGCGCAGCCCCAGCATTTT.

This clonotype has a count of ten or more. V gene TRBV27 combines with J gene TRBJ1-2; 10 bases match TRBD1. The CDR3 has 15 residues. J gave up 7 bases and V 4 bases, and 9 bases lay outside the gene matches. The V gene's germline CDR1 is MNHEY and CDR2 SMNVEV (reference sequence). CDR3: CASSYLTGGFGGYTF. In DNA, the CDR3 is TGTGCCAGCAGTTACCTGACAGGGGGCTTTGGTGGCTACACCTTC.

This clonotype was found many times. This sequence joins TRBV14 and TRBJ2-1; the D gene is possibly TRBD2 (7 bases). The CDR3 is made up of 16 amino acids. Germline-derived CDR1 and CDR2 are SGHDN and FVKESK. Between the trimmed V and J ends, which lost 4 bases and 2 bases, there was a span of 15 bases. CDR3 in amino acids: CASSPGVGGPYNEQFF. The CDR3 DNA reads TGTGCCAGCAGCCCCGGAGTGGGGGGGCCCTACAATGAGCAGTTCTTC.